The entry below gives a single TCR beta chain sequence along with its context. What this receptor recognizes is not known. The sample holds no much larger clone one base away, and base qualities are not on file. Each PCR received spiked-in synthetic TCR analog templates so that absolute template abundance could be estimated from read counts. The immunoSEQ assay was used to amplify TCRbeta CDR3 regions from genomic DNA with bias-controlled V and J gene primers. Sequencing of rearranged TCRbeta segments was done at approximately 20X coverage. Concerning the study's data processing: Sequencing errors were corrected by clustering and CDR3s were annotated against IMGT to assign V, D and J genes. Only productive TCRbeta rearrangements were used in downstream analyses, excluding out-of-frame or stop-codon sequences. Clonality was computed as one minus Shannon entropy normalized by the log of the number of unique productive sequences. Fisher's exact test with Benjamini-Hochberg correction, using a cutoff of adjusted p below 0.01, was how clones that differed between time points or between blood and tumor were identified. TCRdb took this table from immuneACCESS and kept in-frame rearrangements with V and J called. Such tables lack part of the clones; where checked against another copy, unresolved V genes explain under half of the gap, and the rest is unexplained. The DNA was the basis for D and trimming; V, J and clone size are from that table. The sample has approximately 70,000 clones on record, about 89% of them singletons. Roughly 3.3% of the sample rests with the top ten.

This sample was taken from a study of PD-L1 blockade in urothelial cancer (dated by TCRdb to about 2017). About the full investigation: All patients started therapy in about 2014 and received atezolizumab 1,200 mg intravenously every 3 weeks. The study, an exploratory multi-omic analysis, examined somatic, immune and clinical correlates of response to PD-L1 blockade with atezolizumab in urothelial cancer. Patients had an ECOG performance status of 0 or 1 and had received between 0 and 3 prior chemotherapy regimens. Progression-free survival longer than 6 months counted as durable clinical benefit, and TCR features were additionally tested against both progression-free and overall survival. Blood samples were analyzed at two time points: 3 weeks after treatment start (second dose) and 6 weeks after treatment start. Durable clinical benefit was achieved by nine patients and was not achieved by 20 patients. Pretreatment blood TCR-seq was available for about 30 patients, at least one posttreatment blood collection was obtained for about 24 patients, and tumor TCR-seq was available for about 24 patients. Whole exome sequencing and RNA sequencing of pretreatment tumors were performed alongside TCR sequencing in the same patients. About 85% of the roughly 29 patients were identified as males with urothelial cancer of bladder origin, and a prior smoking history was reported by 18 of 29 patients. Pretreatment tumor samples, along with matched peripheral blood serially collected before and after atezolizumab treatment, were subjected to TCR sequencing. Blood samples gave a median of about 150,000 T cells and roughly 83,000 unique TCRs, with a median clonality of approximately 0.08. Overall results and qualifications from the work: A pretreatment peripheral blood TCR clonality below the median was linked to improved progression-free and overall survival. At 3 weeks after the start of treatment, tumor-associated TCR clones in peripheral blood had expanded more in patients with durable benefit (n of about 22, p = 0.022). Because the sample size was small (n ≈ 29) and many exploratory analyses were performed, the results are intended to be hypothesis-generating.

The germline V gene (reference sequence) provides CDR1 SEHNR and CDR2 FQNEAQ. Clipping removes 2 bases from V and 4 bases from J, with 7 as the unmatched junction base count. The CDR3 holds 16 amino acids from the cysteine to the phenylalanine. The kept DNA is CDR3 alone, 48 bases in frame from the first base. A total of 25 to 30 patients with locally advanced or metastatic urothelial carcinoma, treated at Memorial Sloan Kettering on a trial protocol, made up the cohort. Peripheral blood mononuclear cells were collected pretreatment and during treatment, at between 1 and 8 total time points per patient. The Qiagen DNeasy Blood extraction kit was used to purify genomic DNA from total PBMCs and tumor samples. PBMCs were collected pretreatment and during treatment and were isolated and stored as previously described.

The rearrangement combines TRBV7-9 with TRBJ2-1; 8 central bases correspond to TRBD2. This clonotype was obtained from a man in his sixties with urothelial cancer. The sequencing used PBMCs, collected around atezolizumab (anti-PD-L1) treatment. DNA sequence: TGTGCCAGCAGCTTACCTGGGGCTAGCGGGTACAATGAGCAGTTCTTC. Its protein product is CASSLPGASGYNEQFF. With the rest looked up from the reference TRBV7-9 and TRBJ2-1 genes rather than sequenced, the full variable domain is DTGVSQNPRHKITKRGQNVTFRCDPISEHNRLYWYRQTLGQGPEFLTYFQNEAQLEKSRLLSDRFSAERPKGSFSTLEIQRTEQGDSAMYLCASSLPGASGYNEQFFGPGTRLTVL.